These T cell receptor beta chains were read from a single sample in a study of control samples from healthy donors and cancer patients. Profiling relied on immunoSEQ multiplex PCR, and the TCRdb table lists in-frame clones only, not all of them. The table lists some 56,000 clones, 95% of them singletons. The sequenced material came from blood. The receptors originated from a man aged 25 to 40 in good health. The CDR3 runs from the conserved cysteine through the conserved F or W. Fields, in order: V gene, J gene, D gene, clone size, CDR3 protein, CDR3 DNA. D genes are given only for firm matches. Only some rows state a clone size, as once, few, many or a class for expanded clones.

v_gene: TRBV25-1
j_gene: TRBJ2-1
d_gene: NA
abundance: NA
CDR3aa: CASGIRGSTEEQFF
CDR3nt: TGTGCCAGCGGAATAAGGGGGAGCACAGAGGAGCAGTTCTTC

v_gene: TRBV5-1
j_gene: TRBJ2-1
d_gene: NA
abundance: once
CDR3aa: CASRVLGEGNEQFF
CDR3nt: TGCGCCAGTCGCGTACTAGGAGAGGGAAATGAGCAGTTCTTC

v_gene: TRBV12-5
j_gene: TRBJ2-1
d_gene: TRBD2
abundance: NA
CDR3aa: CASGLVETSASYNEQFF
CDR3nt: TGTGCTAGTGGTTTGGTAGAGACTAGCGCTAGCTACAATGAGCAGTTCTTC

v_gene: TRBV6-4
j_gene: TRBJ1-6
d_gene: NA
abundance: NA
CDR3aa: CASSEIARRSSYNSPLHF
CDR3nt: TGTGCCAGCAGTGAAATAGCTCGCCGTAGCTCGTATAATTCACCCCTCCACTTT

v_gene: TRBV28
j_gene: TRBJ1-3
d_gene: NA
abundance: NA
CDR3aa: CASTGIRNTIYF
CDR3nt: TGTGCCAGCACCGGAATCCGAAACACCATATATTTT

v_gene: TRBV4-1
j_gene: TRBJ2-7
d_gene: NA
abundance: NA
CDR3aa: CASSQDRGRGYEQYF
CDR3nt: TGCGCCAGCAGCCAAGATCGTGGCAGGGGATACGAGCAGTACTTC

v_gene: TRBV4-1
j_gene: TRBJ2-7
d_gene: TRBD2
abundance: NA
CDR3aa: CASSGLAGRGNEQYF
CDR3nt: TGCGCCAGCAGCGGACTAGCGGGAAGAGGTAACGAGCAGTACTTC

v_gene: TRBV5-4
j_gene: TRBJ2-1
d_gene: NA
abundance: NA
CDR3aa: CASSFDSGAYNEQFF
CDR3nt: TGTGCCAGCAGCTTTGATAGCGGAGCCTACAATGAGCAGTTCTTC

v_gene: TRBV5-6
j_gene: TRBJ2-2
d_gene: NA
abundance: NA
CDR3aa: CASIWGADPGELFF
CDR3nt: TGTGCCAGCATCTGGGGGGCAGACCCCGGGGAGCTGTTTTTT

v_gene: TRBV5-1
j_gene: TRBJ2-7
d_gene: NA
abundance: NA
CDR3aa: CASSLAPLEEQYF
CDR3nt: TGCGCCAGCAGCTTGGCGCCTTTAGAAGAGCAGTACTTC

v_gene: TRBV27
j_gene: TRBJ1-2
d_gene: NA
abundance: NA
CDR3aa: CASSPQDGRYGYTF
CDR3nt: TGTGCCAGCAGTCCCCAGGACGGACGCTATGGCTACACCTTC

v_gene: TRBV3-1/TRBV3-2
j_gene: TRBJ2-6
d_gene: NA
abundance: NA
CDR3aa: CASRPSGGANVLTF
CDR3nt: TGTGCCAGCCGCCCCTCAGGGGGGGCCAACGTCCTGACTTTC

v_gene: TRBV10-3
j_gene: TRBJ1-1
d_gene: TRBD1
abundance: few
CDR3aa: CAISKGTGENTEAFF
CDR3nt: TGTGCCATCAGCAAGGGGACAGGGGAGAACACTGAAGCTTTCTTT

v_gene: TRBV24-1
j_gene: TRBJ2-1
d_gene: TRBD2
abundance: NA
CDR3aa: CATGRENYNEQFF
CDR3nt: TGTGCCACCGGGCGGGAGAACTACAATGAGCAGTTCTTC

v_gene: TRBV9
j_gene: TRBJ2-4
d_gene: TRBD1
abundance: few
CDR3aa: CASSSEDRGKNIQYF
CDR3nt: TGTGCCAGCAGCTCGGAGGACAGGGGGAAAAACATTCAGTACTTC

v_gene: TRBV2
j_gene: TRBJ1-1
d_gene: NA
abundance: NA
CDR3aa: CASSVERNTEAFF
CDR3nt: TGTGCCAGCAGTGTTGAGCGAAACACTGAAGCTTTCTTT

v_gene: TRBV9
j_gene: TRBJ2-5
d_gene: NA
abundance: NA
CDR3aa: CASSLPSETQYF
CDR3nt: TGTGCCAGCAGCCTTCCTAGTGAGACCCAGTACTTC

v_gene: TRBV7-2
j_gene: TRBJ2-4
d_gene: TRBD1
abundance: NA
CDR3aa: CASSRDRGENIQYF
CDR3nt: TGTGCCAGCAGCCGGGACAGGGGAGAAAACATTCAGTACTTC

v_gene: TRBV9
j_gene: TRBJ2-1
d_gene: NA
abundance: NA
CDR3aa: CASRGDNEQFF
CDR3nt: TGTGCCAGCAGGGGGGACAATGAGCAGTTCTTC

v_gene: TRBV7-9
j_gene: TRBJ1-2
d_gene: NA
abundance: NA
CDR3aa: CASSLIRDTNYGYTF
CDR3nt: TGTGCCAGCAGCTTAATCCGGGACACAAACTATGGCTACACCTTC

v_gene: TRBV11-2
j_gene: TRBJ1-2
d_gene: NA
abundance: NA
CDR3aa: CASSFSGDYGYTF
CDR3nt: TGTGCCAGCAGCTTCTCTGGGGACTATGGCTACACCTTC

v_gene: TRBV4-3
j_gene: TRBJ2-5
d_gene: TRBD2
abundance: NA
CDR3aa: CASSQGLAGEETQYF
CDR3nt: TGCGCCAGCAGCCAAGGACTAGCGGGAGAAGAGACCCAGTACTTC

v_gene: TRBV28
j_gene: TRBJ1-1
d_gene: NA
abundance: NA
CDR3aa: CASRPDRYMNTEAFF
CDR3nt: TGTGCCAGCAGACCGGACAGATACATGAACACTGAAGCTTTCTTT

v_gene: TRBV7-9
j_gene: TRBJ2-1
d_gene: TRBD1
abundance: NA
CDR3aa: CASRNPGGIGDEQFF
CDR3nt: TGTGCCAGCAGAAACCCAGGGGGCATCGGGGATGAGCAGTTCTTC

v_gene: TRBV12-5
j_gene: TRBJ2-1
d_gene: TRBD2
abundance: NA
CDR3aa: CASGWGSGNGNEQFF
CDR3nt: TGTGCTAGTGGTTGGGGTAGCGGGAATGGGAATGAGCAGTTCTTC

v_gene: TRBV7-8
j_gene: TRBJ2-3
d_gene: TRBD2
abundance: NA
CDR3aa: CASSPWTSGTDTQYF
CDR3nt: TGTGCCAGCAGCCCATGGACTAGCGGCACAGATACGCAGTATTTT

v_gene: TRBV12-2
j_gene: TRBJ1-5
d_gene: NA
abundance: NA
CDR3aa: CASRLRAGRRQPQHF
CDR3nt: TGTGCAAGTCGCTTACGGGCGGGGAGAAGACAGCCCCAGCATTTT

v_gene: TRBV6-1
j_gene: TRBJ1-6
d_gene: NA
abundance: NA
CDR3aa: CASSESGLANSPLHF
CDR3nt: TGTGCCAGCAGTGAATCAGGGTTGGCCAATTCACCCCTCCACTTT

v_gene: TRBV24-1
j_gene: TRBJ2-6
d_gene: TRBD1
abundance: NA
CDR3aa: CATSDRTGQGSTGANVLTF
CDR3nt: TGTGCCACCAGTGACCGTACTGGACAGGGCTCCACTGGGGCCAACGTCCTGACTTTC

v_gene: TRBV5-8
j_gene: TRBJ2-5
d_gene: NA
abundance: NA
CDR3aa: CASSLGTGRGKTQYF
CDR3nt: TGTGCCAGCAGCTTGGGGACGGGGCGGGGAAAGACCCAGTACTTC

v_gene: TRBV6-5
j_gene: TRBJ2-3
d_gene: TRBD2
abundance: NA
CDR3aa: CASRSGLAGTDTQYF
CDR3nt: TGTGCCAGCAGATCGGGACTAGCGGGAACAGATACGCAGTATTTT

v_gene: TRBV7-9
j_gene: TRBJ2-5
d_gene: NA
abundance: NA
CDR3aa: CASSPQGGSLEQYF
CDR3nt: TGTGCCAGCAGCCCCCAGGGGGGCAGCTTGGAGCAGTACTTC

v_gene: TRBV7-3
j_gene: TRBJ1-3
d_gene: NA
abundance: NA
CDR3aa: CASSLTSGSGNTIYF
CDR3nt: TGTGCCAGCAGCTTAACGTCGGGTTCTGGAAACACCATATATTTT

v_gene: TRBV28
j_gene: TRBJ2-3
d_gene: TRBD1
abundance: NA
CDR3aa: CASSLGGQGTDTQYF
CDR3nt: TGTGCCAGCAGTTTAGGTGGACAGGGCACAGATACGCAGTATTTT

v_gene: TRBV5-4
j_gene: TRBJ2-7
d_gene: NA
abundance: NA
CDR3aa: CASSQMPPHEQYF
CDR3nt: TGTGCCAGCAGCCAAATGCCGCCCCACGAGCAGTACTTC

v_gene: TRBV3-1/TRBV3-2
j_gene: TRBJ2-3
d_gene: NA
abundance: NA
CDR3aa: CASSQWELKGRNTDTQYF
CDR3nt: TGTGCCAGCAGCCAATGGGAGCTGAAGGGGAGAAACACAGATACGCAGTATTTT

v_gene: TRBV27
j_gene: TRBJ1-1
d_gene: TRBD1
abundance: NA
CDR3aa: CASSSGGRLAFF
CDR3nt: TGTGCCAGCAGTTCAGGGGGCCGGTTAGCTTTCTTT

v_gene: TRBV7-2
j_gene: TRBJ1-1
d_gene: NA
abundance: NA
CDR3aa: CASTRQMNTEAFF
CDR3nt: TGTGCCAGCACCCGCCAGATGAACACTGAAGCTTTCTTT

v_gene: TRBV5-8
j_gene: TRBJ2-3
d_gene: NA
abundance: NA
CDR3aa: CASSSPRTSTDTQYF
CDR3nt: TGTGCCAGCAGCTCCCCCCGGACGAGCACAGATACGCAGTATTTT

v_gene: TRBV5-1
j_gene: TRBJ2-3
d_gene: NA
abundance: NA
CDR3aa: CASSLVSGSLTDTQYF
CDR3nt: TGCGCCAGCAGCTTGGTATCCGGGAGTCTCACAGATACGCAGTATTTT

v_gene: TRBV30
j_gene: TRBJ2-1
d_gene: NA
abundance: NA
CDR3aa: CAWSSVSNEQFF
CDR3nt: TGTGCCTGGAGCTCGGTCAGTAATGAGCAGTTCTTC

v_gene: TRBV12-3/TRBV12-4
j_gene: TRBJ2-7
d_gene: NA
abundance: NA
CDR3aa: CASRPGPSYEQYF
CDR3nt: TGTGCCAGCAGACCGGGCCCCTCCTACGAGCAGTACTTC

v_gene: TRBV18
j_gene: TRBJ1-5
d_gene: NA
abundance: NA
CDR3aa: CASSPAGNQPQHF
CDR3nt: TGTGCCAGCTCACCGGCTGGTAATCAGCCCCAGCATTTT

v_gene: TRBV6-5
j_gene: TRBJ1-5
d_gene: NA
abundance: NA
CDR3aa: CASRQNQPQHF
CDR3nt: TGTGCCAGCCGTCAAAATCAGCCCCAGCATTTT

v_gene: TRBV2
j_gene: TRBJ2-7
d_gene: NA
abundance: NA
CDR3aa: CLTSGSYDEQYF
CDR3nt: TGTCTCACCTCTGGGTCTTATGACGAGCAGTACTTC

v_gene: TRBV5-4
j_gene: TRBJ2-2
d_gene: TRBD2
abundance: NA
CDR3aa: CASSHGLAGFNTGELFF
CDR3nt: TGTGCCAGCAGCCATGGACTAGCGGGATTTAACACCGGGGAGCTGTTTTTT

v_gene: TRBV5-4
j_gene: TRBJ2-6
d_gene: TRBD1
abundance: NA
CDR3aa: CASSPWTGGSGANVLTF
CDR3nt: TGTGCCAGCAGCCCCTGGACAGGGGGCTCTGGGGCCAACGTCCTGACTTTC

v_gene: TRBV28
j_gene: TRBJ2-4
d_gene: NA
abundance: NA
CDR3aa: CASSLDTRLGNIQYF
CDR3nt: TGTGCCAGCAGTTTGGACACTCGTCTCGGAAACATTCAGTACTTC

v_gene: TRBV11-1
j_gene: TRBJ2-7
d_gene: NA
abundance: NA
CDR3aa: CASSLTGYEQYF
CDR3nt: TGTGCCAGCAGCCTAACAGGGTACGAGCAGTACTTC

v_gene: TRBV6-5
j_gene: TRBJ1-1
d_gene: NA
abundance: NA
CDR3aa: CASSYLAGTEAFF
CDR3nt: TGTGCCAGCAGTTACTTGGCGGGGACTGAAGCTTTCTTT

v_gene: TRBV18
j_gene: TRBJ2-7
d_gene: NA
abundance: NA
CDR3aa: CASSPLYEGLSSYEQYF
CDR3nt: TGTGCCAGCTCACCGCTTTACGAGGGACTGAGCTCCTACGAGCAGTACTTC